This entry lists 17 T cell receptor beta chains sequenced from one sample in a study of blood T cell repertoires in COVID-19. The data were produced by immunoSEQ multiplex PCR, yet TCRdb's version contains in-frame clones alone and is incomplete. Of 100,000 to 150,000 clones in the sample, around 88% are singletons; the top ten hold 5% to 6%. Sequences were obtained from peripheral blood. These TCRs come from a human donor in a cohort sampled during active COVID-19.

The chain is built from TRBV6-5 and TRBJ1-1, with D perhaps TRBD1 (5 bases). The CDR3 has 13 residues. CDR1 and CDR2 (germline): MNHEY, SVGAGI. Trimming left V 6 bases short and J 7 bases short, with 15 bases between. CDR3 bases: TGTGCCAGCAGGATACAGGTGCAAAGTGAAGCTTTCTTT. Translation gives CASRIQVQSEAFF.

The gene calls are TRBV7-9 and TRBJ2-1, with 11 bases fitting TRBD2. Germline lookup yields CDR1 SEHNR and CDR2 FQNEAQ (reference sequence). V shed 5 bases, J shed 9 bases, and the junction held 6 bases outside the gene matches. The CDR3 consists of 14 residues. CDR3 protein: CASSEGLAAGEQFF. CDR3 nucleotide sequence: TGTGCCAGCAGCGAGGGACTAGCGGCGGGTGAGCAGTTCTTC.

V gene TRBV6-5 combines with J gene TRBJ2-1; a weak D match, TRBD2 (7 bases). Trimming took off 6 bases at V and 7 bases at J, with 19 bases between the two ends. The CDR3 sequence is 15 residues long. Germline V CDR1 and CDR2: MNHEY, SVGAGI. The CDR3 nucleotides are TGTGCCAGCAGGTGGGAGGGCCGGAGGGGGAATGAGCAGTTCTTC. It codes for CASRWEGRRGNEQFF.

The chain employs TRBV4-1 and TRBJ2-3; D is uncertain. The length of the CDR3 is 21 residues. V was cut by 1 base and J by 0 bases, with 26 bases left in between. The V gene's germline CDR1 is MGHRA and CDR2 YSYEKL. The CDR3 loop reads CASSQVPNIKFVGASTDTQYF. The CDR3 bases are TGCGCCAGCAGCCAAGTTCCGAACATTAAATTTGTGGGCGCTAGCACAGATACGCAGTATTTT.

This clone was observed a handful of times. The rearrangement links TRBV6-5 to TRBJ1-3, with TRBD1 matching over 9 bases. Germline V lookup: CDR1 MNHEY, CDR2 SVGAGI. The junction had 3 bases not matched to a gene; V was cut back by 4 bases and J by 2 bases. CDR3 length equals 15 residues. This CDR3 reads CASSLGTGTGNTIYF. CDR3 sequence (DNA): TGTGCCAGCAGTTTGGGGACAGGGACTGGAAACACCATATATTTT.

The chain is built from TRBV3-1 (or the pseudogene TRBV3-2) and TRBJ2-3; D remains ambiguous. The ends were cut back, 4 bases at V and 1 base at J, with 6 bases in the middle. The germline CDR1 and CDR2 sequences are LGHDT and YNNKEL (reference sequence). CDR3 length equals 13 residues. CDR3 sequence (DNA): TGTGCCAGCAGCCCCTCCGGCACAGATACGCAGTATTTT. Its translation: CASSPSGTDTQYF.

The sample holds one count of this clone. CDR3 coding DNA: TGTGCCAGCAGCCGGACACGTACCTACGAGCAGTACTTC. Protein product: CASSRTRTYEQYF. This chain joins TRBV7-2 and TRBJ2-7; D possibly corresponds to TRBD1 (5 bases). CDR1 is SGHTA, CDR2 FQGNSA, per germline. The CDR3 is made up of 13 amino acids. V dropped 5 bases and J dropped 2 bases, with 10 bases sitting between them.

The V call is TRBV27, the J call TRBJ1-2, with 10 bases aligning to TRBD1. CDR3 size: 15 residues. The V gene's germline CDR1 is MNHEY and CDR2 SMNVEV (reference sequence). The junction had 11 bases not matched to a gene; V was cut back by 5 bases and J by 8 bases. CDR3 bases: TGTGCCAGCAGTAACCCCTGGACAGGGGGTGGGGGCTACACCTTC. Amino acid sequence: CASSNPWTGGGGYTF.

This clone turned up a few times. The V and J genes are TRBV5-6 and TRBJ2-7; 7 bases agree with TRBD2. The V and J ends lost 2 bases and 2 bases, in that order; junction bases with no gene match: 4. Germline V gene lookup returns CDR1 SGHDT and CDR2 YYEEEE. The CDR3 totals 14 residues. In DNA, the CDR3 is TGTGCCAGCAGCTTACCTAGCGGTACCTACGAGCAGTACTTC. Protein product: CASSLPSGTYEQYF.

The chain has TRBV2 and TRBJ2-1, with 9 bases fitting TRBD2. CDR3 length equals 17 residues. The trim removed 6 bases at V and 0 bases at J, leaving 9 bases unmatched. CDR1 and CDR2 (germline): SNHLY, FYNNEI. The DNA for the CDR3 is TGTGCCAGCAGAAGGCGGGAGGGCCCGAGCTCCTACAATGAGCAGTTCTTC. This codes for CASRRREGPSSYNEQFF.

The rearrangement joins TRBV29-1 to TRBJ2-1; TRBD2 matches 11 bases. Germline V gene sequence: CDR1 SQVTM, CDR2 ANQGSEA. Trimming cost V 6 bases and J 5 bases; bases outside gene matches: 6. The CDR3 loop spans 14 amino acids. The CDR3 is CSVRLAGLNNEQFF. The CDR3 DNA is TGCAGCGTCCGACTAGCGGGACTCAACAATGAGCAGTTCTTC.

The chain employs TRBV18 and TRBJ2-1; D ambiguous. Germline lookup yields CDR1 KGHSH and CDR2 LQKENI. The CDR3 is made up of 12 amino acids. Trimming cost V 6 bases and J 3 bases, with 6 bases left between them. DNA of the CDR3: TGTGCCAGCTCCAGACACTACAATGAGCAGTTCTTC. As protein: CASSRHYNEQFF.

DNA of the CDR3: TGTGCCAACCTGGACAGGTATGGCTACACCTTC. This translates into CANLDRYGYTF. J is TRBJ1-2 and V is TRBV12-3 or TRBV12-4, with TRBD1 identical over 7 bases. After removal of 10 bases from V and 5 bases from J, the junction contained 4 bases not matched to a gene. This CDR3 spans 11 amino acids.

J is TRBJ2-2 and V is TRBV7-9; D is unclear. Germline values: CDR1 SEHNR, CDR2 FQNEAQ (reference sequence). Trimming pared 1 base from V and 4 bases from J, leaving 7 bases between. CDR3 length: 14 residues. The CDR3 region has the DNA TGTGCCAGCAGCTTAGATGGCGGCACCGGGGAGCTGTTTTTT. It translates to CASSLDGGTGELFF.

J is TRBJ2-1 and V is TRBV5-1; 7 nucleotides match TRBD2. CDR1 and CDR2 from the germline V gene are SGHRS and YFSETQ. Trimming cost V 4 bases and J 2 bases; bases outside gene matches: 6. The CDR3 has 15 residues. The CDR3 spells CASSNAGEPYNEQFF. In nucleotides, the CDR3 is TGCGCCAGCAGCAACGCGGGAGAACCCTACAATGAGCAGTTCTTC.

This clone has only one observation. J is TRBJ2-7 and V is TRBV29-1; 7 positions match TRBD1. The CDR3 runs to 13 residues. Per germline, CDR1 SQVTM and CDR2 ANQGSEA. Germline trimming cut 5 bases from V and 6 bases from J; bases unmatched to any gene: 10. The CDR3 is CSVSRQGSREQYF. In DNA form, the CDR3 reads TGCAGCGTTTCCAGACAGGGCAGCCGCGAGCAGTACTTC.

This clone was seen just once. The V call is TRBV27, the J call TRBJ2-1; 7 nucleotides agree with TRBD2. Germline values: CDR1 MNHEY, CDR2 SMNVEV (reference sequence). The J segment lost 4 bases and the V segment lost 6 bases, leaving 12 bases of the junction unmatched. The CDR3 spans 16 residues. CDR3 coding DNA: TGTGCCAGCAGCTCCGGGACTACCTTGTTGTACAATGAGCAGTTCTTC. Translating gives CASSSGTTLLYNEQFF.